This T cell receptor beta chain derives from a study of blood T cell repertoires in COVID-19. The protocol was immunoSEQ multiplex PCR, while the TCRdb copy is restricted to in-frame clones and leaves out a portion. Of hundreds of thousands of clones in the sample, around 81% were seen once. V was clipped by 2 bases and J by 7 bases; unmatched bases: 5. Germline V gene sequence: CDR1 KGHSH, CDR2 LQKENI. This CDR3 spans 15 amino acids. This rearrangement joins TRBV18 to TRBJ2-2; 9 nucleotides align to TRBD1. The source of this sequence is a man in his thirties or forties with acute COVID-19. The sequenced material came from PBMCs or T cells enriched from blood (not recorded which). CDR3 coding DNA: TGTGCCAGCTCACCAACACAGGGGGCAGGCGGGGAGCTGTTTTTT. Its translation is CASSPTQGAGGELFF.